These 32 T cell receptor beta chains came from one sample sequenced in a study of blood T cell repertoires in COVID-19. Measured with immunoSEQ multiplex PCR; TCRdb has only the in-frame clones, and not every one. The data show about 220,000 clones, approximately 80% seen once. The sequencing input was PBMCs or T cells enriched from blood (not recorded which). These receptors all stem from a woman aged 55-70 years who had recovered from COVID-19.

The CDR3: CASSGQGAHSNQPQHF. The CDR3 DNA follows: TGTGCCAGTAGCGGACAGGGGGCGCATAGCAATCAGCCCCAGCATTTT. The V call is TRBV19, the J call TRBJ1-5, with 11 bases that match TRBD1. The CDR3 totals 16 residues. With V trimmed by 6 bases and J by 0 bases, 4 bases remained unmatched. The V gene's germline CDR1 is LNHDA and CDR2 SQIVND (reference sequence).

The rearrangement uses TRBV7-9 and TRBJ1-2; 10 bases fit TRBD1. Germline-derived CDR1 and CDR2 are SEHNR and FQNEAQ (reference sequence). After removal of 5 bases from V and 6 bases from J, the junction contained 6 bases not matched to a gene. The CDR3 consists of 14 residues. The CDR3: CASSLDRGHHGYTF. DNA for the CDR3: TGTGCCAGCAGCCTCGACAGGGGGCACCATGGCTACACCTTC. The whole variable domain, filled in from reference TRBV7-9 and TRBJ1-2, reads DTGVSQNPRHKITKRGQNVTFRCDPISEHNRLYWYRQTLGQGPEFLTYFQNEAQLEKSRLLSDRFSAERPKGSFSTLEIQRTEQGDSAMYLCASSLDRGHHGYTFGSGTRLTVV.

This clone occurred a few times. The CDR3 reads CASSPTGASSETQYF. The CDR3 DNA reads TGTGCCAGCAGCCCGACAGGGGCGAGCTCAGAGACCCAGTACTTC. This rearrangement joins TRBV7-6 to TRBJ2-5; 8 bases line up with TRBD1. CDR3 length: 15 residues. The junction had 9 bases not matched to a gene; V was cut back by 5 bases and J by 4 bases. CDR1 and CDR2 from the germline V gene are SGHVS and FNYEAQ.

The gene calls are TRBV27 and TRBJ1-5; 8 bases match TRBD1. V was pared by 5 bases and J by 4 bases, with 10 bases of the junction left unmatched. CDR1 is MNHEY and CDR2 is SMNVEV in the germline V gene (reference sequence). This CDR3 comprises 16 residues. In DNA form, the CDR3 reads TGTGCCAGCAGTCCGAGGACAGGGCCCCTGAATCAGCCCCAGCATTTT. Residues: CASSPRTGPLNQPQHF.

V is TRBV5-4 and J is TRBJ2-7, with D possibly TRBD2 on 5 matching bases. Germline CDR1 is SGHNT and CDR2 is YYREEE (reference sequence). The CDR3 contains 14 residues. The V end lost 4 bases, the J end lost 8 bases, and 19 bases lay between the germline ends. The CDR3 sequence is CASSLALTRSQQYF. For the CDR3, the DNA is TGTGCCAGCAGCCTCGCCTTAACTAGATCTCAGCAGTACTTC.

This chain connects TRBV18 to TRBJ1-6; a possible D gene is TRBD1 (5 bases). Germline CDR1 is KGHSH and CDR2 is LQKENI. With 2 bases removed from V and 8 bases from J, the gap between germline ends came to 10 bases. The CDR3 loop spans 14 amino acids. CDR3 region: CASSPSDSYSPLHF. CDR3 DNA: TGTGCCAGCTCACCATCAGACAGTTATTCACCCCTCCACTTT. The full variable domain, rest sourced from reference TRBV18 and TRBJ1-6, is NAGVMQNPRHLVRRRGQEARLRCSPMKGHSHVYWYRQLPEEGLKFMVYLQKENIIDESGMPKERFSAEFPKEGPSILRIQQVVRGDSAAYFCASSPSDSYSPLHFGNGTRLTVT.

The rearrangement joins TRBV12-3 or TRBV12-4 to TRBJ2-7; TRBD1 aligns across 7 bases. After removal of 6 bases from V and 3 bases from J, the junction contained 2 bases not matched to a gene. CDR3 size: 12 residues. Written as DNA, the CDR3 is TGTGCCAGCAGGGCAGGGGGCTACGAGCAGTACTTC. This translates into CASRAGGYEQYF.

The chain is built from TRBV2 and TRBJ1-1; TRBD1 is a possible D gene (5 bases). The CDR3 has 13 amino acids. Trimming took off 10 bases at V and 0 bases at J, with 12 bases between the two ends. Germline CDR1 and CDR2: SNHLY and FYNNEI. In DNA, the CDR3 is TGTGCCACCACGACGGACATGAACACTGAAGCTTTCTTT. Translated, it gives CATTTDMNTEAFF.

V is TRBV29-1 and J is TRBJ1-2; perhaps TRBD1 as D (6 bases). CDR1 and CDR2 (germline): SQVTM, ANQGSEA. The length of the CDR3 is 12 residues. V lost 6 bases, J lost 8 bases, and 16 bases lay in between. The CDR3 is CSVSTGSNGYTF. The CDR3 nucleotides read TGCAGCGTCTCAACAGGGTCGAACGGCTACACCTTC. Using reference TRBV29-1 and TRBJ1-2 for the parts outside the CDR3, the full variable domain is SAVISQKPSRDICQRGTSLTIQCQVDSQVTMMFWYRQQPGQSLTLIATANQGSEATYESGFVIDKFPISRPNLTFSTLTVSNMSPEDSSIYLCSVSTGSNGYTFGSGTRLTVV.

V is TRBV28 and J is TRBJ2-1; TRBD2 aligns across 8 bases. CDR3 length equals 14 residues. Germline CDR1 MDHEN, CDR2 SYDVKM. V was clipped by 6 bases and J by 12 bases; unmatched bases: 13. The CDR3 DNA reads as TGTGCCAGCAGACCGGGACTAGACCCACCAGGGCAGTTCTTC. Its protein is CASRPGLDPPGQFF.

The CDR3 reads CASSLLSRDRGGEQYF. The CDR3 bases are TGTGCCAGCAGCTTACTGAGCCGGGACAGGGGTGGTGAGCAGTACTTC. V and J are TRBV7-2 and TRBJ2-7; 10 nucleotides align to TRBD1. The length of the CDR3 is 16 residues. Germline assignment: CDR1 SGHTA and CDR2 FQGNSA. Trimming cost V 2 bases and J 7 bases; bases outside gene matches: 11.

CDR3 sequence reads: CAIRETSSNQPQHF. CDR3 nucleotide sequence: TGTGCCATCAGAGAGACATCTAGCAATCAGCCCCAGCATTTT. The chain carries TRBV10-3 and TRBJ1-5; D ambiguous. The germline V and J ends were trimmed by 6 bases and 0 bases, with 9 bases remaining between them. This CDR3 has 14 residues. From germline, CDR1 is ENHRY and CDR2 SYGVKD.

The V gene is TRBV10-2, the J gene TRBJ2-5; D unclear. Trimming stripped 5 bases from V and 7 bases from J, with 26 bases between. The germline CDR1 and CDR2 sequences are WSHSY and SAAADI. The length of the CDR3 is 17 residues. In nucleotides, the CDR3 is TGCGCCAGCAGTACCGACAATGACGGAAAAAGAAGTAGGACCCAGTACTTC. Translating gives CASSTDNDGKRSRTQYF.

This sequence joins TRBV6-5 and TRBJ2-7, with D unclear. V lost 6 bases to trimming and J lost 2 bases, with 8 bases between them. CDR1 is MNHEY and CDR2 is SVGAGI in the germline V gene. The CDR3 extends over 12 amino acids. CDR3 in DNA: TGTGCCAGCAGCCGAGGTCCCTACGAGCAGTACTTC. Its translation is CASSRGPYEQYF.

This clone was seen a few times. The chain links TRBV27 to TRBJ1-4, with 8 positions matching TRBD1. The CDR3 totals 17 residues. Unmatched junction bases numbered 12, after V lost 2 bases and J lost 7 bases. Germline assignment: CDR1 MNHEY and CDR2 SMNVEV (reference sequence). The CDR3 loop reads CASSLKSRGRGLEKLFF. The CDR3 region has the DNA TGTGCCAGCAGTTTAAAATCGAGGGGCAGGGGGCTTGAAAAACTGTTTTTT.

The chain uses TRBV7-9 and TRBJ1-2, with D possibly TRBD1 on 6 matching bases. V was trimmed by 3 bases and J by 3 bases, leaving 14 bases between them. The CDR3 contains 15 residues. The germline CDR1 and CDR2 sequences are SEHNR and FQNEAQ (reference sequence). The CDR3 DNA reads as TGTGCCAGCAGCTTGACAGGCGTGGGGCACTATGGCTACACCTTC. It specifies CASSLTGVGHYGYTF.

This clone turned up a few times. This rearrangement joins TRBV7-9 to TRBJ1-1, with D uncertain. V lost 1 base, J lost 7 bases, and 19 bases lay in between. Per germline, CDR1 SEHNR and CDR2 FQNEAQ (reference sequence). This CDR3 comprises 16 residues. In nucleotides, the CDR3 is TGTGCCAGCAGCTTAGGGTCTGGACTGGGTACTGATGAAGCTTTCTTT. Protein sequence: CASSLGSGLGTDEAFF.

The chain links TRBV4-3 to TRBJ2-5, with D tentatively TRBD2 (6 bases). Germline-derived CDR1 and CDR2 are LGHNA and YSLEER. The CDR3 sequence is 14 residues long. V lost 3 bases and J 5 bases, leaving 13 bases between the germline ends. CDR3 coding DNA: TGCGCCAGCAGCCAGGACCCGGGGGTGGAGACCCAGTACTTC. It yields the protein CASSQDPGVETQYF.

The J gene is TRBJ1-2, the V gene TRBV7-3, with D perhaps matching TRBD1 (5 bases). V dropped 3 bases and J dropped 6 bases, with 11 bases sitting between them. CDR1 is SGHTA, CDR2 FQGTGA, per germline. The CDR3 spans 13 residues. CDR3 nucleotides: TGTGCCAGCAGCTTGGGCCCAGGGAATGGCTACACCTTC. This encodes CASSLGPGNGYTF.

J is TRBJ1-2 and V is TRBV14; the D gene is possibly TRBD1 (5 bases). V was pared by 4 bases and J by 5 bases, with 20 bases between. CDR3 length equals 16 residues. CDR1 is SGHDN and CDR2 is FVKESK in the germline V gene. DNA of the CDR3: TGTGCCAGCAGCCCGGACAACACCTACCCTTATTATGGCTACACCTTC. Protein product: CASSPDNTYPYYGYTF. Supplemented by reference TRBV14 and TRBJ1-2, the full variable domain reads EAGVTQFPSHSVIEKGQTVTLRCDPISGHDNLYWYRRVMGKEIKFLLHFVKESKQDESGMPNNRFLAERTGGTYSTLKVQPAELEDSGVYFCASSPDNTYPYYGYTFGSGTRLTVV.

V usage is TRBV19 and J usage is TRBJ2-2, with D possibly being TRBD1 (5 bases). Germline-derived CDR1 and CDR2 are LNHDA and SQIVND (reference sequence). The CDR3 loop spans 14 amino acids. Trimming left V 5 bases short and J 6 bases short, with 13 bases between. The CDR3 region has the DNA TGTGCCAGTAGTCAGACAGATGGGGCCGGGGAGCTGTTTTTT. This encodes CASSQTDGAGELFF.

The rearrangement joins TRBV3-1 (or the pseudogene TRBV3-2) to TRBJ2-3; tentative D call: TRBD1 (7 bases). Germline-derived CDR1 and CDR2 are LGHDT and YNNKEL (reference sequence). The CDR3 length is 18 residues. V lost 0 bases and J 2 bases, leaving 18 bases between the germline ends. Here the CDR3 DNA reads TGTGCCAGCAGCCAAGATCGATTTGGACAGGACTACACAGATACGCAGTATTTT. Its translation: CASSQDRFGQDYTDTQYF.

The chain couples TRBV9 to TRBJ2-2, with 13 bases identical to TRBD2. V gave up 3 bases and J gave up 6 bases; unmatched junction bases: 5. CDR1 and CDR2 (germline): SGDLS, YYNGEE. The CDR3 has 16 amino acids. CDR3 residues: CASSARTSGSSGELFF. CDR3 sequence (DNA): TGTGCCAGCAGCGCTCGGACTAGCGGGAGTTCCGGGGAGCTGTTTTTT.

This chain links TRBV28 with TRBJ1-6; possibly TRBD1 for D (5 bases). The CDR3 runs 15 residues. V dropped 3 bases and J dropped 7 bases, with 13 bases sitting between them. The germline V gene has CDR1 MDHEN and CDR2 SYDVKM. CDR3 bases: TGTGCCAGCAGTTTCCAGGGTGCGGGAAATTCACCCCTCCACTTT. It is translated as CASSFQGAGNSPLHF. The full variable domain, completed using reference TRBV28 and TRBJ1-6, is DVKVTQSSRYLVKRTGEKVFLECVQDMDHENMFWYRQDPGLGLRLIYFSYDVKMKEKGDIPEGYSVSREKKERFSLILESASTNQTSMYLCASSFQGAGNSPLHFGNGTRLTVT.

The V and J genes are TRBV4-1 and TRBJ2-7, with D tentatively TRBD1 (6 bases). V was cut by 4 bases and J by 4 bases, with 14 bases left in between. The CDR3 contains 14 residues. The germline CDR1 and CDR2 sequences are MGHRA and YSYEKL. The CDR3 sequence is CASSLRGQTYEQYF. The CDR3, as DNA: TGCGCCAGCAGCCTAAGGGGACAAACTTACGAGCAGTACTTC.

The V and J genes are TRBV12-3 or TRBV12-4 and TRBJ1-1; D is perhaps TRBD1 (6 bases). Trimming pared 2 bases from V and 7 bases from J, leaving 11 bases between. The CDR3 covers 13 residues. The CDR3 loop is CASSLSQGLEAFF. CDR3 nucleotide sequence: TGTGCCAGCAGTTTAAGTCAGGGGCTTGAAGCTTTCTTT.

About this clone: A much larger clone lies one base from this, so it may be a read error. The gene calls are TRBV7-8 and TRBJ2-7; unclear D gene. CDR3 length equals 12 residues. Per germline, CDR1 SGHVS and CDR2 FQNEAQ. Trimming removed 5 bases at V and 0 bases at J, with 5 bases between. CDR3 residues: CASSLSSYEQYF. In DNA form, the CDR3 reads TGTGCCAGCAGCCTGAGCTCCTACGAGCAGTACTTC.

The chain combines TRBV5-8 with TRBJ1-1; D ambiguous. V dropped 5 bases and J dropped 1 base, with 9 bases sitting between them. The CDR3 consists of 13 residues. Germline V gene lookup returns CDR1 SGHTS and CDR2 YDEGEE. CDR3 in DNA: TGTGCCAGCAGGACTTCAAGGAACACTGAAGCTTTCTTT. As protein: CASRTSRNTEAFF.

This rearrangement joins TRBV11-3 to TRBJ2-1; 8 bases line up with TRBD2. Germline lookup yields CDR1 SGHNT and CDR2 YENEEA. Germline trimming cut 5 bases from V and 7 bases from J; bases unmatched to any gene: 22. The CDR3 has 19 residues. The CDR3 DNA reads as TGTGCCAGCAGCCATTATCGGGGCGGGAGGAATTTGGGGGATAATGAGCAGTTCTTC. Encoded protein: CASSHYRGGRNLGDNEQFF.

The chain recombines TRBV5-6 with TRBJ1-4; tentatively, D is TRBD1 (5 bases). This CDR3 region has 13 residues. V was shortened by 3 bases and J by 5 bases, with 8 bases between the two germline ends. CDR1 SGHDT and CDR2 YYEEEE come from the germline V gene. This CDR3 is CASSWGSNEKLFF. The CDR3 DNA is TGTGCCAGCAGCTGGGGCTCAAATGAAAAACTGTTTTTT.

The chain carries TRBV5-6 and TRBJ1-1; D may be TRBD1 (5 bases). The germline V and J ends were trimmed by 1 base and 5 bases, with 27 bases remaining between them. Germline CDR1 and CDR2: SGHDT and YYEEEE. The CDR3 is made up of 19 amino acids. The CDR3 here is CASSLSGWGATTWPTEAFF. The CDR3 nucleotides read TGTGCCAGCAGCTTGAGTGGCTGGGGCGCTACCACCTGGCCTACTGAAGCTTTCTTT.

The CDR3 spells CARGLGGKDQPQHF. The DNA of the CDR3 is TGTGCCAGGGGACTGGGCGGCAAAGATCAGCCCCAGCATTTT. V and J are TRBV21-1 and TRBJ1-5. TRBV21-1 is given as a pseudogene. The CDR3 sequence is 14 residues long.